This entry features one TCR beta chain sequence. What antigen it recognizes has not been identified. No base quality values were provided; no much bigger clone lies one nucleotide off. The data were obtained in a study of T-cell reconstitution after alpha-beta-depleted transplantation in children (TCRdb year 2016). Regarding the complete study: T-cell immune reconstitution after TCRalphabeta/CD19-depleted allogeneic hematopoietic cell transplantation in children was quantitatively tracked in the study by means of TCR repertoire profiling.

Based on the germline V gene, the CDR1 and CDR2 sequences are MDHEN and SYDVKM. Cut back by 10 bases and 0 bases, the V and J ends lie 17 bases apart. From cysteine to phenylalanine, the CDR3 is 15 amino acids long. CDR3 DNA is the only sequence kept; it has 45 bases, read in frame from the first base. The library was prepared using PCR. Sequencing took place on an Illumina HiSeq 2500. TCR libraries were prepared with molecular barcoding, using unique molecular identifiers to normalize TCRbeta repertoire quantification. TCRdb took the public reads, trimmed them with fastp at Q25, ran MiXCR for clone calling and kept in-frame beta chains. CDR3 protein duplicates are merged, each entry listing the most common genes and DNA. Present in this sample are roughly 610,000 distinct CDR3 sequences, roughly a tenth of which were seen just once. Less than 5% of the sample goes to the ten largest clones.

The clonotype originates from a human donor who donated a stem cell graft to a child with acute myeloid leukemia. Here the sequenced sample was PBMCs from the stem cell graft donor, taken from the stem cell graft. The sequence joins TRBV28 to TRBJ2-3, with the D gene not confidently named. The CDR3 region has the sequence CATRGARLSTDTQYF. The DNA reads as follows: TGTGCCACCAGAGGAGCGCGGTTAAGCACAGATACGCAGTATTTT.